This T cell receptor (beta chain) was sequenced for a study of blood T cell repertoires in COVID-19. At the level of the study: Spain, Italy and the United States supplied samples that represented acute and convalescent COVID-19.

A single count supports this clone. In the authors' workflow: It was from reference gene primer amplification that nucleated cell counts were estimated. Some clones are missing from TCRdb's copy, which holds only in-frame ones; the method was immunoSEQ multiplex PCR. V and J calls plus clone size are reproduced from that table; the DNA served to infer D and trimming. Of 110,000 to 150,000 clones in the sample, approximately 83% are singletons; the top ten hold 9.2%. Germline values: CDR1 SGHTA, CDR2 FQGNSA. Trimming cost V 1 base and J 8 bases; bases outside gene matches: 10. This CDR3 region has 16 residues.

The sequence came from a man aged 50 to 59 who had recovered from COVID-19. The chain joins TRBV7-2 to TRBJ1-2; 10 positions agree with TRBD1. Sequencing was performed on PBMCs or T cells enriched from blood (not recorded which). The CDR3 nucleotides are TGTGCCAGCAGCTTAGTAATGGGACAGGGGAGGGGAGGCTACACCTTC. This gives the protein CASSLVMGQGRGGYTF.